The rows below give T cell receptor beta chains drawn from one sample of a study of blood T cell repertoires in COVID-19. Assay used: immunoSEQ multiplex PCR; TCRdb lists only in-frame clones, some missing. The repertoire holds roughly 150,000 clones, with around 84% as singletons. What was sequenced was peripheral blood. These receptors originate from a woman over 75 with COVID-19, enrolled during active disease. CDR3s include the opening cysteine and the closing phenylalanine or tryptophan. A D gene is named only where the DNA matches it firmly. A row's size may be missing; if present it is once, few, many or a size class.

v_call: TRBV14; j_call: TRBJ2-2; d_call: TRBD1; clone_size: NA; cdr3_aa: CASSRDRGQDTGELFF; cdr3_nt: TGTGCCAGCAGCCGCGACAGGGGGCAGGACACCGGGGAGCTGTTTTTT
v_call: TRBV4-2; j_call: TRBJ2-5; d_call: NA; clone_size: once; cdr3_aa: CASSQALTIETQYF; cdr3_nt: TGTGCCAGCAGCCAAGCCCTGACTATAGAGACCCAGTACTTC
v_call: TRBV4-2; j_call: TRBJ1-4; d_call: NA; clone_size: NA; cdr3_aa: CASSQDSGTFDEEKLFF; cdr3_nt: TGTGCCAGCAGCCAAGATAGCGGGACTTTTGATGAGGAAAAACTGTTTTTT
v_call: TRBV18; j_call: TRBJ1-5; d_call: TRBD1; clone_size: NA; cdr3_aa: CASSEGQGGNQPQHF; cdr3_nt: TGTGCCAGCTCAGAGGGACAGGGGGGCAATCAGCCCCAGCATTTT
v_call: TRBV18; j_call: TRBJ1-1; d_call: NA; clone_size: NA; cdr3_aa: CASSPDSAGTEAFF; cdr3_nt: TGTGCCAGCTCACCCGACAGTGCGGGGACTGAAGCTTTCTTT
v_call: TRBV7-2; j_call: TRBJ2-1; d_call: TRBD2; clone_size: NA; cdr3_aa: CASSLSWSGSYNEQFF; cdr3_nt: TGTGCCAGCAGCTTAAGTTGGAGCGGGAGCTACAATGAGCAGTTCTTC
v_call: TRBV3-1/TRBV3-2; j_call: TRBJ1-5; d_call: NA; clone_size: NA; cdr3_aa: CASSQALGDNQPQHF; cdr3_nt: TGTGCCAGCAGCCAAGCTCTGGGAGACAATCAGCCCCAGCATTTT
v_call: TRBV20-1; j_call: TRBJ2-3; d_call: NA; clone_size: NA; cdr3_aa: CSAGGVTQYF; cdr3_nt: TGCAGTGCTGGTGGCGTTACGCAGTATTTT
v_call: TRBV28; j_call: TRBJ1-1; d_call: TRBD1; clone_size: NA; cdr3_aa: CASSPGQLTEAFF; cdr3_nt: TGTGCCAGCAGCCCGGGACAGTTAACTGAAGCTTTCTTT
v_call: TRBV9; j_call: TRBJ2-3; d_call: TRBD2; clone_size: NA; cdr3_aa: CASSYSGLGGTDTQYF; cdr3_nt: TGTGCCAGCAGCTACTCGGGACTAGGGGGAACAGATACGCAGTATTTT
v_call: TRBV7-9; j_call: TRBJ1-2; d_call: TRBD1; clone_size: few; cdr3_aa: CASSPGQGSWGNYGYTF; cdr3_nt: TGTGCCAGCAGCCCTGGACAGGGGAGTTGGGGTAACTATGGCTACACCTTC
v_call: TRBV7-9; j_call: TRBJ2-7; d_call: TRBD1; clone_size: NA; cdr3_aa: CASSLATGQSAEQYF; cdr3_nt: TGTGCCAGCAGCTTAGCGACAGGGCAGAGTGCCGAGCAGTACTTC
v_call: TRBV12-3/TRBV12-4; j_call: TRBJ1-4; d_call: NA; clone_size: NA; cdr3_aa: CASSRDTYEKLFF; cdr3_nt: TGTGCCAGCAGCCGGGACACTTATGAAAAACTGTTTTTT
v_call: TRBV7-2; j_call: TRBJ2-2; d_call: NA; clone_size: many; cdr3_aa: CASTRETGELFF; cdr3_nt: TGTGCCAGCACGAGAGAAACCGGGGAGCTGTTTTTT
v_call: TRBV29-1; j_call: TRBJ2-2; d_call: TRBD2; clone_size: NA; cdr3_aa: CSVETSGRYPGELFF; cdr3_nt: TGCAGCGTTGAGACTAGCGGGAGATACCCCGGGGAGCTGTTTTTT
v_call: TRBV6-2/TRBV6-3; j_call: TRBJ2-2; d_call: TRBD1; clone_size: once; cdr3_aa: CASSYSVGQANTGELFF; cdr3_nt: TGTGCCAGCAGTTACTCGGTGGGACAGGCGAACACCGGGGAGCTGTTTTTT
v_call: TRBV6-2/TRBV6-3; j_call: TRBJ2-1; d_call: NA; clone_size: NA; cdr3_aa: CASSTQRVASNEQFF; cdr3_nt: TGTGCCAGCAGTACCCAGCGGGTAGCCTCCAATGAGCAGTTCTTC
v_call: TRBV29-1; j_call: TRBJ1-2; d_call: NA; clone_size: NA; cdr3_aa: CSVEATGYYGYTF; cdr3_nt: TGCAGCGTTGAAGCCACAGGGTACTATGGCTACACCTTC
v_call: TRBV28; j_call: TRBJ2-1; d_call: TRBD2; clone_size: few; cdr3_aa: CASRGLAGFHTYNEQFF; cdr3_nt: TGTGCCAGCAGGGGACTAGCGGGGTTCCATACTTACAATGAGCAGTTCTTC
v_call: TRBV9; j_call: TRBJ2-6; d_call: NA; clone_size: NA; cdr3_aa: CASSVAAAPFSGANVLTF; cdr3_nt: TGTGCCAGCAGCGTAGCGGCAGCGCCCTTCTCTGGGGCCAACGTCCTGACTTTC
v_call: TRBV6-2/TRBV6-3; j_call: TRBJ2-1; d_call: TRBD2; clone_size: NA; cdr3_aa: CASSRAGGNEQFF; cdr3_nt: TGTGCCAGCAGTAGGGCGGGAGGCAATGAGCAGTTCTTC
v_call: TRBV5-1; j_call: TRBJ2-3; d_call: TRBD1; clone_size: NA; cdr3_aa: CASERTGTAFTDTQYF; cdr3_nt: TGCGCCAGCGAACGTACCGGGACAGCTTTCACAGATACGCAGTATTTT
v_call: TRBV6-5; j_call: TRBJ1-2; d_call: TRBD1; clone_size: few; cdr3_aa: CASSLTGGSNYGYTF; cdr3_nt: TGTGCCAGCAGTTTAACAGGGGGTTCTAACTATGGCTACACCTTC